One and the same sample provided the 10 T cell receptor beta chains below, sequenced in a study of blood T cell repertoires in COVID-19. TCRdb's table, derived via immunoSEQ multiplex PCR, lists solely in-frame clones and lacks some. The sample has 30,000 to 50,000 clones, about four fifths seen once; the top ten hold approximately 15%. Sequencing input: peripheral blood. Source of these receptors: a man in his forties or fifties with active or convalescent COVID-19.

The chain joins TRBV6-5 to TRBJ1-5; D remains unclear. Germline CDR1 and CDR2: MNHEY and SVGAGI. The germline V and J ends were trimmed by 4 bases and 5 bases, with 12 bases remaining between them. The CDR3 is made up of 14 amino acids. CDR3 sequence reads: CASSWRDKDQPQHF. CDR3 DNA sequence: TGTGCCAGCAGTTGGAGGGATAAAGATCAGCCCCAGCATTTT.

CDR3 loop: CASSPVSGGGYNEQFF. Written as DNA, the CDR3 is TGTGCCAGCAGTCCAGTTAGCGGGGGAGGATACAATGAGCAGTTCTTC. This chain links TRBV28 with TRBJ2-1; 9 nucleotides line up with TRBD2. The germline V gene encodes CDR1 MDHEN and CDR2 SYDVKM. This CDR3 has 16 residues. Trimming at V came to 5 bases and at J to 4 bases, leaving 9 bases not matched to a gene.

The chain carries TRBV18 and TRBJ2-1; tentative D call: TRBD2 (5 bases). Germline V lookup: CDR1 KGHSH, CDR2 LQKENI. V was clipped by 3 bases and J by 8 bases, with 11 bases between them. The CDR3 is made up of 13 amino acids. The CDR3 region is CASSPRGVYEQFF. CDR3 DNA: TGTGCCAGCTCACCCCGGGGTGTCTATGAGCAGTTCTTC.

By sample fraction, this clone is medium-sized. The chain couples TRBV7-9 to TRBJ2-2, with 9 nucleotides matching TRBD1. With V trimmed by 2 bases and J by 4 bases, 5 bases remained unmatched. Germline V gives CDR1 SEHNR, CDR2 FQNEAQ (reference sequence). This CDR3 spans 16 amino acids. CDR3 region: CASSLRQGVTTGELFF. Here the CDR3 DNA reads TGTGCCAGCAGCTTAAGACAGGGGGTTACCACCGGGGAGCTGTTTTTT.

The sample holds a few counts of this clone. The gene calls are TRBV18 and TRBJ2-7, with 7 bases that match TRBD1. With 2 bases clipped from V and 7 bases from J, the junction kept 5 bases outside the gene matches. In germline, CDR1 is KGHSH, CDR2 LQKENI. The CDR3 extends over 13 amino acids. CDR3 residues: CASSPRTGGEQYF. The CDR3 coding sequence is TGTGCCAGCTCACCAAGGACAGGCGGGGAGCAGTACTTC.

The rearrangement uses TRBV6-4 and TRBJ2-1; no definite D call. Looked up from germline, CDR1 is MRHNA and CDR2 is SNTAGT. Deletions cut 3 bases from V and 8 bases from J, with 5 bases between. This CDR3 spans 11 amino acids. The CDR3 DNA follows: TGTGCCAGCAGTGAGGGCTATGAGCAGTTCTTC. Translated, it gives CASSEGYEQFF.

The rearrangement joins TRBV6-7 to TRBJ2-7, with 7 bases lining up with TRBD1. TRBV6-7 is flagged as an ORF with uncertain function. Trimming cost V 2 bases and J 0 bases; bases outside gene matches: 7. The CDR3 has 16 residues. The CDR3 loop is CASSYGDDRVSYEQYF. The CDR3 DNA is TGTGCCAGCAGTTACGGTGACGACAGGGTCTCCTACGAGCAGTACTTC.

The chain combines TRBV27 with TRBJ1-6; 7 nucleotides match TRBD1. Germline values: CDR1 MNHEY, CDR2 SMNVEV (reference sequence). The CDR3 has 14 residues. V dropped 3 bases and J dropped 15; count of bases not matched to a gene: 11. The CDR3 protein is CASSLGQRMGDLHF. The DNA of the CDR3 is TGTGCCAGCAGTTTGGGACAGAGGATGGGGGACCTCCACTTT.

The rearrangement uses TRBV27 and TRBJ2-7; D gene unclear. The germline V and J ends were trimmed by 2 bases and 3 bases, with 14 bases remaining between them. The CDR3 has 15 amino acids. CDR1 and CDR2 (germline): MNHEY, SMNVEV (reference sequence). The CDR3 spells CASSLIDGRGYEQYF. The CDR3, as DNA: TGTGCCAGCAGTTTAATCGACGGCAGAGGCTACGAGCAGTACTTC.

The chain joins TRBV24-1 to TRBJ2-1; 7 bases agree with TRBD1. Germline V gives CDR1 KGHDR, CDR2 SFDVKD. The CDR3 is 16 residues long. V gave up 3 bases and J gave up 8 bases; unmatched junction bases: 12. The CDR3: CATSDHRDSGLDEQFF. The CDR3 region has the DNA TGTGCCACCAGTGATCACCGGGACAGCGGCCTGGATGAGCAGTTCTTC.